These T cell receptor beta chains were read from a single sample in a study of blood T cells in healthy people across ages. Using its own MiXCR run on the 5' RACE reads, TCRdb lists one record per CDR3 protein. The sample lists 800,000 or so distinct CDR3 sequences, 20% to 25% occurring once. This sample also belongs to another study, concerning T cells of mothers and their children.

The sequenced material came from blood. The receptor set was obtained from a boy younger than 18 in good health. Each CDR3 is given with its conserved first and last residue. A D gene is named only where the DNA matches it firmly. Not every row has a clone size; where given, it reads once, few, many or a size class.

j_call cdr3_length clone_size d_call v_call cdr3_nt cdr3_aa
TRBJ2-7 15 NA NA TRBV20-1 TGCAGTGCTAGAGACGCGACTAGGGGACTCGACGAGCAGTACTTC CSARDATRGLDEQYF
TRBJ2-5 14 NA NA TRBV5-4 TGTGCCAGCAGCTTGGGGGTAGCAGAAGAGACCCAGTACTTC CASSLGVAEETQYF
TRBJ1-2 14 NA NA TRBV27 TGTGCCAGCAACCCGGGAGATTCTAACTATGGCTACACCTTC CASNPGDSNYGYTF
TRBJ2-1 14 NA NA TRBV6-1 TGTGCCAGCAGTGAAGCGTGGGCAGGCAATGAGCAGTTCTTC CASSEAWAGNEQFF
TRBJ2-7 13 NA NA TRBV29-1 TGCAGCGTTGAAAGGGAGGAAGGCTACGAGCAGTACTTC CSVEREEGYEQYF
TRBJ2-2 13 NA NA TRBV7-6 TGTGCCAGCAGCGCCCTCGAGGTCGGGGAGCTGTTTTTT CASSALEVGELFF
TRBJ2-7 13 few NA TRBV7-2 TGTGCGACGGGCGGAACGCACTCCTACGAGCAGTACTTC CATGGTHSYEQYF
TRBJ2-7 11 once NA TRBV28 TGTGCCAGCAAAGATTTATACGAGCAGTACTTC CASKDLYEQYF
TRBJ2-7 15 NA TRBD2 TRBV13 TGTGCCAGCAGTTTCCGGGAGGGCCTATCGTACGAGCAGTACTTC CASSFREGLSYEQYF
TRBJ2-5 14 few NA TRBV29-1 TGCAGCGTTGAATGGGGACTTATACTGGAGACCCAGTACTTC CSVEWGLILETQYF
TRBJ2-1 12 few NA TRBV4-2 TGTGCCAGCAGCCAAGATTCGGCTGAGCAGTTCTTC CASSQDSAEQFF
TRBJ2-6 16 few NA TRBV5-6 TGTGCCAGCAGCGCCTCTCCATTCCCTGGGGCCAACGTCCTGACTTTC CASSASPFPGANVLTF
TRBJ1-5 15 few TRBD1 TRBV2 TGTGCCAGCAGTGAAGACAGGGGCTGGAATCAGCCCCAGCATTTT CASSEDRGWNQPQHF
TRBJ1-5 14 few NA TRBV6-1 TGTGCCAGCAGTGCACAGGGCACCAATCAGCCCCAGCATTTT CASSAQGTNQPQHF
TRBJ1-4 13 NA TRBD1 TRBV19 TGTGCCACCCGAGACCCCGGGCCAGGGGGTCTGTTTTTT CATRDPGPGGLFF
TRBJ1-6 12 NA NA TRBV21-1 TGTGCCAGCAGCAAATTAATCGAGGCCCTCCACTTT CASSKLIEALHF
TRBJ2-3 16 many TRBD2 TRBV7-2 TGTGCCAGCAGCCGCACTAGCGGGGGGCGCACAGATACGCAGTATTTT CASSRTSGGRTDTQYF
TRBJ1-1 14 NA NA TRBV24-1 TGTGCCACCAAACCCCGGGGCAGGGGTGGTGAAGCTTTCTTT CATKPRGRGGEAFF
TRBJ1-4 15 NA NA TRBV20-1 TGCAGTGCTAGAGATCAGGCCACCTCGGGTGAAAAACTGTTTTTT CSARDQATSGEKLFF
TRBJ2-7 14 NA NA TRBV4-1 TGCGCCAGCAGTCCCCTTGATCTGCCCCTCGAGCAGTACTTC CASSPLDLPLEQYF
TRBJ1-2 15 NA NA TRBV12-3/TRBV12-4 TGTGCCAGCAGTTCACGCTGGGACTATGATAGTGGCTACACCTTC CASSSRWDYDSGYTF
TRBJ1-3 16 NA TRBD1 TRBV12-3/TRBV12-4 TGTGCCAGCAGTTTGTCGGACAGGGGGCTCGGAAACACCATATATTTT CASSLSDRGLGNTIYF
TRBJ2-7 15 NA NA TRBV20-1 TGCAGTGCTAGAGAGTGGGTGCGGGACTCCTACGAGCAGTACTTC CSAREWVRDSYEQYF